This TCR beta chain derives from a study of blood T cell repertoires in COVID-19. Background on the study: COVID-19 samples from acute and convalescent phases originated in the United States, Italy and Spain. Nucleic acid was either cDNA or gDNA, and it came from T cells, B-cell-depleted T cells, or PBMCs.

Study processing details: Amplification with reference gene primers provided the estimates of nucleated cell counts. Clones were sequenced by immunoSEQ multiplex PCR, and TCRdb holds only the in-frame ones, with some missing. V and J calls plus clone size are reproduced from that table; the DNA served to infer D and trimming. The data hold 190,000 or so clones, with just under 80% observed a single time. This TCR was recovered from a woman older than 75 with active or convalescent COVID-19. Sequenced: peripheral blood.

This CDR3 reads CASSQGGTLRQPQHF. The CDR3 nucleotides read TGTGCCAGCAGCCAAGGGGGGACACTAAGGCAGCCCCAGCATTTT. The rearrangement links TRBV3-1 (or the pseudogene TRBV3-2) to TRBJ1-5; D may be TRBD1 (6 bases). CDR1 and CDR2 from the germline V gene are LGHDT and YNNKEL (reference sequence). The CDR3 has 15 residues. V was pared by 1 base and J by 7 bases, with 14 bases between.